The source of this TCR beta chain is a study of blood T cell repertoires in COVID-19. For the study at large: PBMCs, B-cell-depleted T cells, or T cells were the source of the cDNA or gDNA that made up the material.

Participants were aged about 18 to 100 years from approximately 25 US areas. Measured with immunoSEQ multiplex PCR; TCRdb has only the in-frame clones, and not every one. The data hold 500,000 or so clones, with 75% to 90% observed a single time. V lost 4 bases and J 5 bases, leaving 9 bases between the germline ends. The CDR3 has 13 residues. Per germline, CDR1 LNHDA and CDR2 SQIVND (reference sequence). The V gene is TRBV19, the J gene TRBJ1-5, with D possibly TRBD1 on 6 matching bases. Sequencing was done on a sample of PBMCs or T cells enriched from blood (not recorded which). This TCR was recovered from a woman between 18 and 30 years old who had recovered from COVID-19. As DNA, the CDR3 is TGTGCCAGTAGTAGCTGGACAGATCAGCCCCAGCATTTT. It is translated as CASSSWTDQPQHF.